There are a few counts of the clone carrying this T cell receptor (beta chain). Researchers amplified the TCR beta CDR3 regions from RNA transcripts. Using the HTBI primer set, a first-round RT-PCR was run on the TCR CDR3. TCRdb passed the multiplex PCR reads through MiXCR, listing each CDR3 protein once. This sample carries a few hundred thousand distinct CDR3 sequences, roughly 19% of them seen once, and the ten largest clones take just under 40%. The CDR3 consists of 14 residues. V shed 1 base and J shed 4 bases, with 10 bases lying between them. Germline CDR1 reads SQVTM; CDR2 reads ANQGSEA. This entry belongs to a study of T cells in Graves' hyperthyroidism and ophthalmopathy. Patients showing uncontrolled infection, other autoimmune disease, pregnancy or lactation were ineligible. PBMCs came from over 8.5 ml fresh peripheral blood.

This TCR was sampled from a man aged 50 to 59 with Graves' ophthalmopathy. The chain joins TRBV29-1 to TRBJ1-4; D call uncertain. The sample was blood. The CDR3 region is CSVEAEALNEKLFF. CDR3 coding DNA: TGCAGCGTTGAAGCAGAGGCCCTTAATGAAAAACTGTTTTTT.